These T cell receptor beta chains were read from a single sample in a study of blood T cell repertoires in COVID-19. Sequencing was performed with immunoSEQ multiplex PCR; in TCRdb, only in-frame clones are kept and a portion is missing. Of approximately 120,000 clones listed, 74% are singletons. Material: peripheral blood. Receptors originate from a man at least 80 years old with COVID-19, enrolled during active disease. CDR3s include the opening cysteine and the closing phenylalanine or tryptophan. Each record gives: clone size, D gene, J gene, V gene, CDR3 protein, CDR3 DNA. A D gene is named only where the DNA matches it firmly. Some rows mark clone size as missing; the rest say once, few, many or name a class of expanded clone.

NA,NA,TRBJ1-1,TRBV27,CASSWDSLNTEAFF,TGTGCCAGCAGTTGGGACTCCTTGAACACTGAAGCTTTCTTT
NA,TRBD1,TRBJ1-2,TRBV16,CASSRDRLNYGYTF,TGTGCCAGCAGCCGGGACAGACTTAACTATGGCTACACCTTC
once,TRBD1,TRBJ1-2,TRBV4-1,CASSQDQGANYGYTF,TGCGCCAGCAGCCAAGATCAGGGGGCTAACTATGGCTACACCTTC
NA,TRBD2,TRBJ2-1,TRBV18,CASSPPGTSLYNEQFF,TGTGCCAGCTCACCACCCGGGACTAGCCTCTACAATGAGCAGTTCTTC
NA,NA,TRBJ1-3,TRBV11-1,CASSLSDSGNTIYF,TGTGCCAGCAGCTTATCAGACTCTGGAAACACCATATATTTT
once,TRBD1,TRBJ2-2,TRBV11-1,CASSLRGQGISGELFF,TGTGCCAGCAGCTTACGCGGACAGGGAATCTCCGGGGAGCTGTTTTTT
NA,TRBD1,TRBJ2-7,TRBV5-5,CASSLSHQGANYEQYF,TGTGCCAGCAGCTTGAGTCACCAGGGGGCGAACTACGAGCAGTACTTC
NA,TRBD2,TRBJ2-1,TRBV5-1,CASSATSGRANEQFF,TGCGCCAGCAGCGCGACTAGCGGGAGGGCCAATGAGCAGTTCTTC
NA,TRBD1,TRBJ1-3,TRBV6-5,CASSRTGSGNTIYF,TGTGCCAGCAGTAGGACAGGCTCTGGAAACACCATATATTTT
few,TRBD1,TRBJ2-7,TRBV6-5,CASSYSRPGQGYEQYF,TGTGCCAGCAGTTACTCGAGGCCGGGACAGGGCTACGAGCAGTACTTC
NA,NA,TRBJ2-7,TRBV12-3/TRBV12-4,CASSFRTVYEQYF,TGTGCCAGCAGTTTCAGGACAGTGTACGAGCAGTACTTC
NA,TRBD1,TRBJ2-7,TRBV5-5,CASSLGTGRTYEQYF,TGTGCCAGCAGCTTGGGGACAGGTAGAACCTACGAGCAGTACTTC
NA,TRBD1,TRBJ1-4,TRBV18,CASSLGTGPEKLFF,TGTGCCAGCTCACTAGGGACAGGCCCTGAAAAACTGTTTTTT
NA,TRBD1,TRBJ2-4,TRBV6-2/TRBV6-3,CASSRGQGIAKNIQYF,TGTGCCAGCAGCCGGGGACAGGGGATCGCCAAAAACATTCAGTACTTC
few,TRBD2,TRBJ2-2,TRBV5-5,CASRAGTSGTGELFF,TGTGCCAGCAGAGCCGGGACTAGTGGTACCGGGGAGCTGTTTTTT
NA,NA,TRBJ1-5,TRBV9,CASSGGGMEGQPQHF,TGTGCCAGCAGCGGCGGAGGGATGGAAGGTCAGCCCCAGCATTTT
NA,TRBD1,TRBJ2-4,TRBV24-1,CATSDNGQGDAKNIQYF,TGTGCCACCAGTGATAACGGACAGGGAGATGCCAAAAACATTCAGTACTTC
NA,TRBD2,TRBJ2-7,TRBV28,CASSFWTSGYEQYF,TGTGCCAGCAGTTTTTGGACTAGCGGCTACGAGCAGTACTTC
NA,NA,TRBJ2-3,TRBV5-4,CASSSPTTNTDTQYF,TGTGCCAGCAGCTCGCCCACTACGAACACAGATACGCAGTATTTT
NA,NA,TRBJ1-3,TRBV28,CASSFRGGNTIYF,TGTGCCAGCAGTTTCAGGGGTGGAAACACCATATATTTT
once,TRBD1,TRBJ1-4,TRBV24-1,CATSDPGQGGEKLFF,TGTGCCACCAGTGACCCGGGACAGGGCGGGGAAAAACTGTTTTTT
NA,TRBD1,TRBJ1-1,TRBV15,CTTSPPLGTGGNTEAFF,TGTACCACCAGCCCACCCCTCGGGACAGGCGGGAACACTGAAGCTTTCTTT
NA,NA,TRBJ1-5,TRBV2,CASSERQLSNQPQHF,TGTGCCAGCAGTGAACGACAGCTTAGCAATCAGCCCCAGCATTTT
NA,NA,TRBJ2-1,TRBV6-6,CASSSHREQFF,TGTGCCAGCAGTTCACACAGGGAGCAGTTCTTC
NA,TRBD1,TRBJ1-4,TRBV28,CASSSMDRGPFF,TGTGCCAGCAGTTCCATGGACAGGGGCCCCTTTTTT
NA,NA,TRBJ1-2,TRBV29-1,CSVHTDTANYGYTF,TGCAGCGTTCATACAGATACAGCTAACTATGGCTACACCTTC
NA,TRBD1,TRBJ2-7,TRBV3-1/TRBV3-2,CASRDRGSYEQYF,TGTGCCAGTCGGGACAGGGGGTCCTACGAGCAGTACTTC
NA,NA,TRBJ2-3,TRBV28,CASSGWEIDTQYF,TGTGCCAGCAGTGGGTGGGAGATAGATACGCAGTATTTT
NA,NA,TRBJ2-5,TRBV5-1,CASSFAGIQETQYF,TGCGCCAGCAGCTTCGCCGGGATCCAAGAGACCCAGTACTTC
NA,TRBD1,TRBJ1-5,TRBV6-1,CASSETPWAGGNQPQHF,TGTGCCAGCAGTGAAACCCCCTGGGCAGGGGGAAATCAGCCCCAGCATTTT
NA,TRBD2,TRBJ2-1,TRBV13,CASSPGLAGGSSYNEQFF,TGTGCCAGCAGCCCGGGACTAGCGGGAGGGAGCTCCTACAATGAGCAGTTCTTC
NA,NA,TRBJ2-7,TRBV6-5,CASSYSTEQYSYEQYF,TGTGCCAGCAGTTACTCGACAGAACAATATTCCTACGAGCAGTACTTC
NA,NA,TRBJ2-1,TRBV14,CASSQVSGVYNEQFF,TGTGCCAGCAGCCAAGTCTCCGGAGTCTACAATGAGCAGTTCTTC
NA,NA,TRBJ1-1,TRBV4-1,CASSQESGVRTEAFF,TGCGCCAGCAGCCAAGAATCGGGGGTTCGCACTGAAGCTTTCTTT
NA,TRBD2,TRBJ2-1,TRBV18,CASSQLADHNEQFF,TGTGCCAGCTCGCAACTAGCGGACCACAATGAGCAGTTCTTC
NA,TRBD1,TRBJ2-7,TRBV5-1,CASSPQDRGSYEQYF,TGCGCCAGCAGCCCCCAAGACAGGGGTTCCTACGAGCAGTACTTC